Included here is one T cell receptor beta chain sequence, with context. Its antigen is not yet known. No base qualities exist here, and no much larger clone lies one base off it. Enrolling through a virtual design, the prospective study's participants ranged in age from roughly 18 to 89 years and lived across roughly 23 United States geographic areas. In the prospective study, participants were assigned to cohorts based on the clinical history participants reported in a screening survey and a study questionnaire. ImmuneRACE Cohort 3 recovered participants were defined by two consecutive negative NP/OP PCR tests, healthcare professional clearance, or symptom resolution. In the prospective study, mobile phlebotomists collected whole blood, serum and a nasopharyngeal or oropharyngeal swab from each participant. Prospective study participants could optionally give additional blood draws and questionnaires over an approximately 2-month period. Prospective study blood samples were shipped either frozen or at room temperature before DNA extraction.

Sequences ENHRY (CDR1) and SYGVKD (CDR2) are obtained from the germline V gene. V is shortened by 3 bases, J by 5 bases, and the region joining them spans 13 bases. CDR3 length: 14 amino acids, cysteine to phenylalanine. Just the 42-base CDR3 DNA is kept, in frame starting at base 1. The data are from a study of blood T cell repertoires in COVID-19 (TCRdb year 2020). Turning to the overall study: The collaborator samples originated in the United States, Italy and Spain and spanned the acute and convalescent phases of COVID-19. Where available, HLA class I and class II types were obtained from metadata supplied by the sample provider rather than from assay-based typing. Nearly every sample came with metadata listing a de-identified subject ID, COVID-19 status, age in years and sex. Deeply sampled blood TCRbeta repertoires from subjects exposed to, actively infected with, or recovered from COVID-19 were included in the dataset. The repertoires were released in a freely available public database meant as a resource for research on the immune response to SARS-CoV-2. The prospective study material was composed of cDNA or gDNA derived from T cells, B-cell-depleted T cells, or PBMCs. The samples were drawn from two sources: the first 160 participants of the ongoing ImmuneRACE study, and 1,000 to 1,500 subjects contributed by 6 global collaborators. Overall results and qualifications from the work: The quantity of clinical and demographic metadata differed by source and by participant and was supplied without curation.

TCRbeta CDR3 regions were amplified from genomic DNA using the immunoSEQ Assay, a bias-controlled multiplex PCR. The original methods were these. Nucleated cell counts per sample were estimated from amplification of reference gene primers within the assay. Sequence reads were collapsed and filtered to measure the absolute abundance of every unique TCRbeta CDR3 rearrangement. Productive Simpson clonality was computed per sample as the square root of Simpson's diversity index over productive rearrangements. TCRdb holds this immuneACCESS table with in-frame rearrangements only. Some clones are missing; in checked studies, unresolved V genes explain under half, and the rest has no known cause. V and J calls and clone size are given by that table; D and trimming were obtained from the DNA. For this sample the table gives around 250,000 clones, of which just over 85% were detected only once. In total, the top ten clones hold around a sixth of the sample.

The receptor was derived from a man aged 18 to 29 who had recovered from COVID-19. Sequencing used PBMCs or T cells enriched from blood (not recorded which). This receptor chain uses TRBV10-3 and TRBJ1-1, with the identity of the D gene unclear. This receptor carries the CDR3 CAISDAGGRTEAFF. The sequenced DNA is TGTGCCATCAGTGACGCAGGAGGGAGGACTGAAGCTTTCTTT.